Given below is one T cell receptor beta chain in context. The RNA input was about 0.5 to 1 ug, and it was reverse transcribed with random hexamers. The CDR3 of TCR beta was amplified by immunoSEQ multiplex PCR across 54 Vbeta and 13 Jbeta. TCRdb re-derived calls from the immunoSEQ multiplex PCR reads in MiXCR, one entry per CDR3 protein. The table lists some 140,000 distinct CDR3 sequences, 80% to 85% of them singletons. Sequencing of TCR beta drew on CD8+ and CD4+ T cells from blood. Relapsing-remitting disease, either stable or active, was present in the treatment-naive patients who were the multiple sclerosis controls. Negative isolation was used for CD8+ and CD4+ T cells, and FACS enrichment was applied to TEMRA cells. The sample originates from a study of CD8 T cells in Susac syndrome. The germline V and J ends were trimmed by 4 bases and 1 base, with 5 bases remaining between them. CDR1 MNHEY and CDR2 SVGEGT come from the germline V gene. The CDR3 loop spans 12 amino acids.

Sequencing was done on a sample of CD8+ T cells from PBMCs. The rearrangement uses TRBV6-2 or TRBV6-3 and TRBJ2-7; D unresolved. The clonotype comes from a human donor with multiple sclerosis. CDR3 nucleotides: TGTGCCAGCAGTTGGAATTCCTACGAGCAGTACGTC. Its protein product is CASSWNSYEQYV.